The clone carrying this T cell receptor (beta chain) was found many times. Its target is unknown. Profiles of TCR beta VDJ and CDR3 were generated from a genomic DNA template. TCRdb re-called the reads with MiXCR, one entry per CDR3 protein. This table has 65,000 to 85,000 distinct CDR3 sequences, roughly 50% appearing once. The data are from a study of CD8+CD57+ T cells in acquired aplastic anemia. At the level of the study: About 10 million reads, on average, were obtained for CD4+ cells from healthy donors. The study's findings and limits: Sharing between patients and controls was observed for twenty-nine CD8+ CDR3 sequences. Patients and healthy controls showed no significant CD8+ Simpson's diversity difference.

Input material: sorted CD4+, CD8+, or CD8+CD57+ T cells (not recorded which) from PBMCs. The clonotype comes from a human donor in good health, serving as a control.

The DNA of the CDR3 is TGTGCCAGCAGTATTGACAGGGTAAATCAGCCCCAGCATTTT. It specifies CASSIDRVNQPQHF. This chain connects TRBV27 to TRBJ1-5, with 7 bases identical to TRBD1. The junction had 5 bases not matched to a gene; V was cut back by 5 bases and J by 4 bases. Germline values: CDR1 MNHEY, CDR2 SMNVEV (reference sequence). CDR3 length equals 14 residues.